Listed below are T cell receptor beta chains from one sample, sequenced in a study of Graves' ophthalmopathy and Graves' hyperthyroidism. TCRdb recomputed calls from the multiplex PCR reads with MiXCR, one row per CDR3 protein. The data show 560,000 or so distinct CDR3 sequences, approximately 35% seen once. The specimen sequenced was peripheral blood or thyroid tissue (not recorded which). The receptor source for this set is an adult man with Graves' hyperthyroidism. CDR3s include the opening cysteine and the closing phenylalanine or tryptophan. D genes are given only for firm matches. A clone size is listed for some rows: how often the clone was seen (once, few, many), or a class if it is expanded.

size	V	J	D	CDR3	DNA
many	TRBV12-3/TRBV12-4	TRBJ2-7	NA	CASSASDSLYVGQYF	TGTGCCAGCAGCGCCTCGGACAGCCTTTACGTTGGGCAGTACTTC
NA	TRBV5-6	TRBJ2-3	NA	CASSPQRAGGTDTQYF	TGTGCCAGCAGCCCACAGAGGGCAGGGGGCACAGATACGCAGTATTTT
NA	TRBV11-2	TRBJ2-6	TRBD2	CASSLLAGDSGANVLTF	TGTGCCAGCAGCTTACTAGCGGGAGACTCTGGGGCCAACGTCCTGACTTTC
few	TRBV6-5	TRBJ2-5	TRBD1	CASSTRQGETQYF	TGTGCCAGCAGTACGAGACAGGGCGAGACCCAGTACTTC
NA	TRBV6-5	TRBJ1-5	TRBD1	CASSLTGTGYEHF	TGTGCCAGCAGTTTAACCGGGACAGGGTACGAGCATTTT
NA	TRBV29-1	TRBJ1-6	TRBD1	CSVRTGSYNSPLHF	TGCAGTGTCAGGACAGGCTCCTATAATTCACCCCTCCACTTT
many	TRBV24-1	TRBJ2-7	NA	CATSGRTAGHYEQYF	TGTGCCACCAGTGGAAGGACAGCGGGTCACTACGAGCAGTACTTC
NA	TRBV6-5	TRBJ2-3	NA	CASSLGPITDTQYF	TGTGCCAGCAGTTTGGGGCCGATCACAGATACGCAGTATTTT
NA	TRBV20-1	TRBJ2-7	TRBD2	CSARYPGREQYF	TGCAGTGCTAGATACCCCGGGAGGGAGCAGTACTTC
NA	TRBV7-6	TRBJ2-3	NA	CASSLRSQKLTDTQYF	TGTGCCAGCAGCTTACGCTCCCAGAAACTCACAGATACGCAGTATTTT
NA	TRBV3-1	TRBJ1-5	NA	CASSQTGQRRSNQPQHF	TGTGCCAGCAGCCAGACAGGCCAGCGGCGTAGCAATCAGCCCCAGCATTTT
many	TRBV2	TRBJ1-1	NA	CASKIRQMGNTEAFF	TGTGCCAGCAAGATCAGACAGATGGGGAACACTGAAGCTTTCTTT
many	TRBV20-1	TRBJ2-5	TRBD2	CSARDEAGGPAKTQYF	TGCAGTGCTAGAGATGAGGCGGGAGGGCCGGCGAAGACCCAGTACTTC
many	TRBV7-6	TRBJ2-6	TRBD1	CASSPKVQGAPGANVLTF	TGTGCCAGCAGCCCTAAGGTACAGGGGGCGCCTGGGGCCAACGTCCTGACTTTC
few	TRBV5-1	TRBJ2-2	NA	CASSLRTNTGELFF	TGCGCCAGCAGCCTTAGGACGAACACCGGGGAGCTGTTTTTT
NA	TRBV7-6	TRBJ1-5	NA	CASSLAGLLGLETQHF	TGTGCCAGCAGCTTAGCCGGCCTACTAGGATTGGAGACCCAGCATTTT
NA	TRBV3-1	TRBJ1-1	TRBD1	CASSQGTGGVTEAFF	TGTGCCAGCAGCCAAGGGACAGGGGGCGTTACTGAAGCTTTCTTT
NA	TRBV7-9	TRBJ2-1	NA	CASSLVRENEQFF	TGTGCCAGCAGCTTAGTTCGGGAGAATGAGCAGTTCTTC
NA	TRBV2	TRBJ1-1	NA	CASMGRLITEAFF	TGTGCCAGCATGGGGCGTTTGATCACTGAAGCTTTCTTT
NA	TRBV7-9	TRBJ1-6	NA	CASSSTRRGSSYNSPLHF	TGTGCCAGCAGTTCTACTCGACGGGGAAGCTCCTATAATTCACCCCTCCACTTT
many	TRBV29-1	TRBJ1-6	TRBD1	CSAQQGPGGNSPLHF	TGCAGCGCCCAACAGGGGCCCGGAGGGAATTCACCCCTCCACTTT
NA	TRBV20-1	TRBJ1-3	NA	CSARKRGAPSGNTIYF	TGCAGTGCTAGAAAACGGGGAGCTCCCTCTGGAAACACCATATATTTT
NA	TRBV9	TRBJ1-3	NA	CASSVEGGFRNTIYF	TGTGCCAGCAGTGTTGAGGGGGGATTCAGAAACACCATATATTTT
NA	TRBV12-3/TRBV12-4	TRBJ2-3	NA	CASSHSTDTQYF	TGTGCCAGCAGTCACAGCACAGATACGCAGTATTTT
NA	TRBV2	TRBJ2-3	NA	CADRHGVTTDTQYF	TGTGCCGACCGTCATGGGGTCACGACAGATACGCAGTATTTT
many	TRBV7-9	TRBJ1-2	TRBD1	CASSADRERLGYTF	TGTGCCAGCAGCGCGGACAGGGAAAGGCTTGGCTACACCTTC
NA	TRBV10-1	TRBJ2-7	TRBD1	CASVNGTGGAGREQYF	TGCGCCAGCGTGAACGGGACAGGGGGCGCTGGACGCGAGCAGTACTTC
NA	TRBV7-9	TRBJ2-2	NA	CASRASRVTGELFF	TGTGCCAGCAGGGCTAGCAGGGTGACCGGGGAGCTGTTTTTT
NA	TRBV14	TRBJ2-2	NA	CASSQYIQANTGELFF	TGTGCCAGCAGCCAATATATACAGGCTAACACCGGGGAGCTGTTTTTT
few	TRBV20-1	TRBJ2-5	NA	CNEMEETQYF	TGCAATGAGATGGAAGAGACCCAGTACTTC
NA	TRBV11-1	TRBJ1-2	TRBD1	CASSFRDRGKGYGYTF	TGTGCCAGCAGCTTCCGGGACAGGGGAAAGGGGTATGGCTACACCTTC
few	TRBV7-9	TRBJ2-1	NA	CASSLVAQDNEQFF	TGTGCCAGCAGCTTAGTAGCACAGGACAATGAGCAGTTCTTC
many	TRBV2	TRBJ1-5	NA	CASSDHDNSNQPQHF	TGTGCCAGCAGTGACCACGACAATAGCAATCAGCCCCAGCATTTT
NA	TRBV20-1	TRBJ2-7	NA	CSAIPDYEQYF	TGCAGTGCTATACCAGACTACGAGCAGTACTTC
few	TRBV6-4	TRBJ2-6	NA	CASSFATGSGANVLTF	TGTGCCAGCAGTTTCGCAACAGGGTCCGGGGCCAACGTCCTGACTTTC
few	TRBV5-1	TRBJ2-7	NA	CASSLRDRGLLAGHGEQYF	TGCGCCAGCAGCCTCCGGGACAGGGGGTTACTAGCGGGACACGGCGAGCAGTACTTC
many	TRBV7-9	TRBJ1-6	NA	CASSGIYSPLHF	TGTGCCAGCAGCGGAATTTATTCACCCCTCCACTTT
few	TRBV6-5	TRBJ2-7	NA	CASSRKFGVNAYEQYF	TGTGCCAGCAGTAGAAAATTTGGGGTCAACGCCTACGAGCAGTACTTC
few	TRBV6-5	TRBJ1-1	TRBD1	CASSPGQGENTEAFF	TGTGCCAGCAGTCCTGGACAGGGGGAGAACACTGAAGCTTTCTTT
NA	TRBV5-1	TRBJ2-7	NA	CASSLVGRGIDEQYF	TGCGCCAGCAGCTTGGTGGGCAGGGGAATTGACGAGCAGTACTTC
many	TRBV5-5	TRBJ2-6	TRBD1	CASSGGQGVSGANVLTF	TGTGCCAGCAGCGGGGGACAGGGGGTCTCTGGGGCCAACGTCCTGACTTTC
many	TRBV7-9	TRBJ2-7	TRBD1	CASSSGTGAYEQYF	TGTGCCAGCAGCTCCGGGACAGGGGCCTACGAGCAGTACTTC
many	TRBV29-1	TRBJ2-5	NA	CSVDKGQVPKETQYF	TGCAGCGTTGACAAGGGGCAGGTCCCAAAAGAGACCCAGTACTTC
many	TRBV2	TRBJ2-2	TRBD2	CASMELAGTGELFF	TGTGCCAGCATGGAACTAGCGGGTACCGGGGAGCTGTTTTTT
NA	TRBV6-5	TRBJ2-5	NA	CASSYGVSETQYF	TGTGCCAGCAGTTACGGGGTTTCAGAGACCCAGTACTTC
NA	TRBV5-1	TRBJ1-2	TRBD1	CASSMGQVGGYTF	TGCGCCAGCAGCATGGGACAGGTCGGTGGCTACACCTTC
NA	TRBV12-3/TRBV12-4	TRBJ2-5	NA	CASSLSGPPGETQYF	TGTGCCAGCAGTCTCTCGGGTCCCCCGGGAGAGACCCAGTACTTC
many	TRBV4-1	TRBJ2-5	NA	CASSHQGSETQYF	TGCGCCAGCAGCCATCAGGGGTCAGAGACCCAGTACTTC
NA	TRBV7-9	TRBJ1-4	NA	CASSPLHSENEKLFF	TGTGCCAGCTCACCACTTCACAGCGAAAATGAAAAACTGTTTTTT
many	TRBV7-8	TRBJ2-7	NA	CASSLGPGSSYEQYF	TGTGCCAGCAGCTTAGGACCGGGATCGTCCTACGAGCAGTACTTC
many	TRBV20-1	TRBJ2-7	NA	CSASGKGIQDEQYF	TGCAGTGCTAGTGGAAAGGGTATTCAAGACGAGCAGTACTTC
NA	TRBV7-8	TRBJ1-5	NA	CASSFFGTGPQHF	TGTGCCAGCAGCTTTTTTGGGACGGGGCCCCAGCATTTT